The 24 T cell receptor beta chains below were found in one sample sequenced in a study of blood T cell repertoires in COVID-19. The assay was immunoSEQ multiplex PCR, and TCRdb's table has in-frame clones only and misses some. The sample consists of roughly 67,000 clones, almost 85% of them appearing once. Sequencing was done on a sample of peripheral blood. All receptors derive from a man in his fifties with acute or convalescent COVID-19.

The chain carries TRBV2 and TRBJ2-2; 13 bases match TRBD2. In germline, CDR1 is SNHLY, CDR2 FYNNEI. The V and J ends lost 6 bases and 5 bases, in that order; junction bases with no gene match: 6. This CDR3 is 16 amino acids long. The DNA of the CDR3 is TGTGCCAGCAGACGGACTAGCGGGGGACAAACCGGGGAGCTGTTTTTT. Protein product: CASRRTSGGQTGELFF.

The rearrangement joins TRBV7-4 to TRBJ1-6; no definite D call. Trimming removed 5 bases at V and 0 bases at J, with 23 bases between. Germline V lookup: CDR1 SGHVT, CDR2 SQSDAQ. This CDR3 comprises 20 residues. CDR3 protein: CASSPPRGCLATSYNSPLHF. The DNA of the CDR3 is TGTGCCAGCAGCCCCCCTAGAGGTTGTCTCGCTACCTCCTATAATTCACCCCTCCACTTT.

This clone was detected only a few times. The chain uses TRBV2 and TRBJ1-1, with 7 bases lining up with TRBD1. From germline, CDR1 is SNHLY and CDR2 FYNNEI. The CDR3 is made up of 13 amino acids. V was clipped by 6 bases and J by 8 bases; unmatched bases: 9. The CDR3 coding sequence is TGTGCCAGCAGCTACACAGGGGCGGGAGAAGCTTTCTTT. It codes for CASSYTGAGEAFF.

The chain uses TRBV19 and TRBJ1-5, with 7 bases lining up with TRBD1. This CDR3 is built from 17 residues. Trimming removed 6 bases from V and 0 bases from J; junction bases left unmatched: 11. Germline values: CDR1 LNHDA, CDR2 SQIVND (reference sequence). The CDR3 spells CASSKKGTADSNQPQHF. In DNA form, the CDR3 reads TGTGCCAGTAGCAAAAAAGGGACAGCTGATAGCAATCAGCCCCAGCATTTT.

This chain connects TRBV9 to TRBJ2-5; 8 bases are shared with TRBD2. Germline-derived CDR1 and CDR2 are SGDLS and YYNGEE. The V gene end was trimmed by 2 bases and the J gene end by 5 bases; junction bases not matched to a gene: 8. CDR3 length: 15 amino acids. The chain's CDR3 is CASSVGRGGGETQYF. In nucleotides, the CDR3 is TGTGCCAGCAGCGTCGGCCGGGGGGGCGGGGAGACCCAGTACTTC. Full variable domain (remainder filled in from reference TRBV9 and TRBJ2-5): DSGVTQTPKHLITATGQRVTLRCSPRSGDLSVYWYQQSLDQGLQFLIQYYNGEERAKGNILERFSAQQFPDLHSELNLSSLELGDSALYFCASSVGRGGGETQYFGPGTRLLVL.

This sequence joins TRBV19 and TRBJ2-5; 9 bases match TRBD1. The CDR3 length is 15 residues. J was trimmed by 5 bases and V by 5 bases; bases with no gene match: 9. CDR1 and CDR2 from the germline V gene are LNHDA and SQIVND (reference sequence). Here the CDR3 reads CASSYTGTGYETQYF. DNA of the CDR3: TGTGCCAGTAGTTATACCGGGACAGGGTACGAGACCCAGTACTTC.

V gene TRBV2 combines with J gene TRBJ2-1; tentatively, D is TRBD2 (7 bases). Trimming removed 7 bases at V and 10 bases at J, with 17 bases between. CDR1 and CDR2 (germline): SNHLY, FYNNEI. This CDR3 is built from 13 residues. In DNA form, the CDR3 reads TGTGCCAGCAACGTCCGTCCGGGGGGCGAGCAGTTCTTC. Protein product: CASNVRPGGEQFF.

This clone was observed once. The genes are TRBV6-5 and TRBJ2-1, with 11 bases aligning to TRBD1. V was clipped by 2 bases and J by 7 bases; unmatched bases: 4. The CDR3 is 15 amino acids. The germline V gene encodes CDR1 MNHEY and CDR2 SVGAGI. DNA of the CDR3: TGTGCCAGCAGTTACGGACAGGGGGCGGGAAATGAGCAGTTCTTC. It is translated as CASSYGQGAGNEQFF.

CDR3: CASGTSGYNEQFF. The DNA for the CDR3 is TGTGCCAGCGGGACTAGCGGTTACAATGAGCAGTTCTTC. V and J are TRBV3-1 (or the pseudogene TRBV3-2) and TRBJ2-1; TRBD2 matches 11 bases. CDR1 and CDR2 (germline): LGHDT, YNNKEL (reference sequence). The ends lost 8 bases at V and 4 bases at J; junction bases unmatched: 1. This CDR3 has 13 amino acids.

The J gene is TRBJ2-2, the V gene TRBV12-5, with 8 bases identical to TRBD1. With 3 bases clipped from V and 7 bases from J, the junction kept 13 bases outside the gene matches. The CDR3 length is 17 residues. Germline CDR1 LGHNT, CDR2 FRNRAP. The CDR3 reads CASGFFPGQDTVGELFF. DNA of the CDR3: TGTGCTAGTGGTTTTTTCCCGGGACAGGATACGGTCGGGGAGCTGTTTTTT.

The rearrangement uses TRBV29-1 and TRBJ2-1, with 8 bases identical to TRBD1. This CDR3 comprises 13 residues. CDR1 SQVTM and CDR2 ANQGSEA come from the germline V gene. After removal of 5 bases from V and 0 bases from J, the junction contained 0 bases not matched to a gene. The CDR3 nucleotides are TGCAGCGTTACAGGGGGCTCCTACAATGAGCAGTTCTTC. This codes for CSVTGGSYNEQFF.

The V call is TRBV3-1 (or the pseudogene TRBV3-2), the J call TRBJ1-2; the D is unclear. This CDR3 spans 15 amino acids. V gave up 1 base and J gave up 2 bases, with 11 bases separating them. Germline-derived CDR1 and CDR2 are LGHDT and YNNKEL (reference sequence). The CDR3 DNA reads TGTGCCAGCAGCCAAGCGCGGGCTCAGAACTATGGCTACACCTTC. This encodes CASSQARAQNYGYTF.

This chain links TRBV2 with TRBJ2-5; TRBD2 aligns across 11 bases. J gave up 4 bases and V 3 bases, and 7 bases lay outside the gene matches. CDR1 and CDR2 from the germline V gene are SNHLY and FYNNEI. The CDR3 runs to 16 residues. The CDR3 DNA is TGTGCCAGCAGTGATGGGCTAGCGGGGGGAGGAGAGACCCAGTACTTC. Translated: CASSDGLAGGGETQYF.

This clone was seen just once. The rearrangement links TRBV6-2 or TRBV6-3 to TRBJ2-7; 10 bases are shared with TRBD1. Germline trimming cut 2 bases from V and 1 base from J; bases unmatched to any gene: 2. The CDR3 consists of 15 residues. CDR1 and CDR2 from the germline V gene are MNHEY and SVGEGT. The CDR3 sequence is CASSYAGQGSYEQYV. The CDR3 coding sequence is TGTGCCAGCAGTTACGCGGGACAGGGGTCCTACGAGCAGTACGTC.

The chain employs TRBV5-1 and TRBJ2-5, with 14 bases identical to TRBD2. Trimming at V came to 2 bases and at J to 4 bases, leaving 4 bases not matched to a gene. The CDR3 is 16 amino acids. CDR1 and CDR2 (germline): SGHRS, YFSETQ. In DNA, the CDR3 is TGCGCCAGCAGCTTCCTCGGACTAGCGGGGGGAGAGACCCAGTACTTC. Residues: CASSFLGLAGGETQYF.

V is TRBV6-5 and J is TRBJ2-3, with a possible D match to TRBD2 (7 bases). Trimming pared 7 bases from V and 4 bases from J, leaving 18 bases between. This CDR3 comprises 15 residues. In germline, CDR1 is MNHEY, CDR2 SVGAGI. The DNA for the CDR3 is TGTGCCAGCATGGGGAGGGGGGGCGGGCCAGATACGCAGTATTTT. It is translated as CASMGRGGGPDTQYF.

The rearrangement joins TRBV6-5 to TRBJ1-1, with 10 bases identical to TRBD1. This CDR3 spans 15 amino acids. V shed 6 bases, J shed 6 bases, and the junction held 10 bases outside the gene matches. Germline lookup yields CDR1 MNHEY and CDR2 SVGAGI. This CDR3 reads CASSPPGQGGSEAFF. CDR3 sequence (DNA): TGTGCCAGCAGCCCGCCCGGACAGGGGGGGTCTGAAGCTTTCTTT.

The chain combines TRBV19 with TRBJ1-2, with D tentatively TRBD1 (6 bases). In germline, CDR1 is LNHDA, CDR2 SQIVND (reference sequence). Trimming left V 5 bases short and J 1 base short, with 11 bases between. The CDR3 spans 14 residues. The DNA for the CDR3 is TGTGCCAGTAGTTCCGGACAGTATAACTATGGCTACACCTTC. Translated, it gives CASSSGQYNYGYTF. Full variable domain (missing parts from reference TRBV19 and TRBJ1-2): DGGITQSPKYLFRKEGQNVTLSCEQNLNHDAMYWYRQDPGQGLRLIYYSQIVNDFQKGDIAEGYSVSREKKESFPLTVTSAQKNPTAFYLCASSSGQYNYGYTFGSGTRLTVV.

The chain has TRBV5-1 and TRBJ2-2; possible D gene TRBD2, 7 bases. Germline-derived CDR1 and CDR2 are SGHRS and YFSETQ. With 4 bases removed from V and 4 bases from J, the gap between germline ends came to 17 bases. The CDR3 runs 16 residues. Written as DNA, the CDR3 is TGCGCCAGCAGCGCCCGGGGGGCGGGGAGCACCGGGGAGCTGTTTTTT. This encodes CASSARGAGSTGELFF. Looking up the rest from reference TRBV5-1 and TRBJ2-2 gives the full variable domain: KAGVTQTPRYLIKTRGQQVTLSCSPISGHRSVSWYQQTPGQGLQFLFEYFSETQRNKGNFPGRFSGRQFSNSRSEMNVSTLELGDSALYLCASSARGAGSTGELFFGEGSRLTVL.

The V and J genes are TRBV5-1 and TRBJ1-1; D ambiguous. This CDR3 region has 13 residues. V lost 6 bases and J lost 0, with 9 bases in between. Germline V gene lookup returns CDR1 SGHRS and CDR2 YFSETQ. The CDR3: CASKAGLNTEAFF. As DNA, the CDR3 is TGCGCCAGCAAGGCAGGATTGAACACTGAAGCTTTCTTT. The whole variable domain, remainder taken from reference TRBV5-1 and TRBJ1-1, is KAGVTQTPRYLIKTRGQQVTLSCSPISGHRSVSWYQQTPGQGLQFLFEYFSETQRNKGNFPGRFSGRQFSNSRSEMNVSTLELGDSALYLCASKAGLNTEAFFGQGTRLTVV.

The V and J genes are TRBV30 and TRBJ1-2; 10 nucleotides align to TRBD1. CDR3 length equals 14 residues. Germline-derived CDR1 and CDR2 are GTSNPN and SVGIG (reference sequence). V lost 2 bases to trimming and J lost 4 bases; unmatched junction nucleotides: 4. CDR3 sequence: CAWSRQGAGYGYTF. CDR3 nucleotide sequence: TGTGCCTGGAGTAGACAGGGGGCCGGCTATGGCTACACCTTC.

The table lists this clone with a count of one. The rearrangement joins TRBV5-5 to TRBJ2-1, with D hard to call. The CDR3 length is 15 residues. The V gene lost 0 bases and the J gene lost 0 bases, with 7 bases spanning the gap. Looked up from germline, CDR1 is SGHKS and CDR2 is YYEKEE (reference sequence). CDR3 DNA: TGTGCCAGCAGCTTGGGACTCAGCTCCTACAATGAGCAGTTCTTC. Translated, it gives CASSLGLSSYNEQFF. Variable domain in full (rest from reference TRBV5-5 and TRBJ2-1): DAGVTQSPTHLIKTRGQQVTLRCSPISGHKSVSWYQQVLGQGPQFIFQYYEKEERGRGNFPDRFSARQFPNYSSELNVNALLLGDSALYLCASSLGLSSYNEQFFGPGTRLTVL.

The chain links TRBV5-1 to TRBJ1-5; the match to TRBD1 covers 8 bases. The CDR3 extends over 15 amino acids. Trimming took 5 bases from V and 1 from J; bases not matched to a gene: 5. Germline CDR1 and CDR2: SGHRS and YFSETQ. The CDR3 DNA follows: TGCGCCAGCAGTTCTACAGGGGGAAGCAATCAGCCCCAGCATTTT. Protein: CASSSTGGSNQPQHF.

V and J are TRBV11-2 and TRBJ2-5, with 11 bases identical to TRBD2. Germline lookup yields CDR1 SGHAT and CDR2 FQNNGV. The CDR3 loop spans 14 amino acids. Trimming cost V 5 bases and J 7 bases; bases outside gene matches: 6. The CDR3 sequence is CASSATSGGGTQYF. The DNA for the CDR3 is TGTGCCAGCAGCGCAACTAGCGGGGGCGGGACCCAGTACTTC.